This record looks at one TCR beta chain sequence and its context. This sample was included in a study of shared clonotypes between healthy human individuals. J gave up 6 bases and V 5 bases, and 21 bases lay outside the gene matches. This CDR3 has 19 amino acids. Germline CDR1 SGHTA, CDR2 FQGNSA. TCRdb keeps only in-frame clones here, not all; method: immunoSEQ multiplex PCR. The table lists 760,000 or so clones, about 96% of them singletons. Terminally differentiated effector memory CD45RA+ cells were left out of the naive CD8 fraction, which was CD45RO-negative and positively selected for CCR7. The specimen sequenced was naive CD8+ T cells sorted from blood. The origin of this receptor is a young man in good health. The chain has TRBV7-2 and TRBJ2-1; 8 positions match TRBD2. The CDR3 nucleotides are TGTGCCAGCAGCCTCCCGACTAGCGCCTCCCTTACCGGAAGCAATGAGCAGTTCTTC. Translating it yields CASSLPTSASLTGSNEQFF.